Each of the 3 T cell receptor beta chains below was sequenced from the same sample in a study of blood T cell repertoires in COVID-19. The repertoire was sequenced with immunoSEQ multiplex PCR; TCRdb's copy has only in-frame clones and lacks some. The sample yields 140,000 to 150,000 clones, more than 85% seen once. The specimen was peripheral blood. These receptors all come from a man in his 60s with active or convalescent COVID-19.

This chain connects TRBV14 to TRBJ1-2, with D perhaps matching TRBD1 (6 bases). The CDR3 is made up of 15 amino acids. V lost 1 base and J lost 4, with 13 bases in between. Germline assignment: CDR1 SGHDN and CDR2 FVKESK. In DNA, the CDR3 is TGTGCCAGCAGCCAAGGTTTCCAGGGGACCTATGGCTACACCTTC. Protein sequence: CASSQGFQGTYGYTF.

The chain is built from TRBV3-1 (or the pseudogene TRBV3-2) and TRBJ2-7; 10 nucleotides match TRBD1. J lost 2 bases, V lost 5 bases, and 6 bases had no gene match. The CDR3 has 15 amino acids. Germline lookup yields CDR1 LGHDT and CDR2 YNNKEL (reference sequence). The CDR3 sequence: CASSWPGQGTYEQYF. For the CDR3, the DNA is TGTGCCAGCAGCTGGCCGGGACAGGGGACCTACGAGCAGTACTTC.

The chain recombines TRBV10-3 with TRBJ1-5, with 9 bases that match TRBD1. The germline gives CDR1 ENHRY, CDR2 SYGVKD. Trimming at V came to 4 bases and at J to 5 bases, leaving 18 bases not matched to a gene. The CDR3 covers 19 residues. The CDR3 nucleotides are TGTGCCATCAGTGCTTCCATTACTCAACACAGGGGGCGGGATCAGCCCCAGCATTTT. Its protein is CAISASITQHRGRDQPQHF.